Following are 10 T cell receptor beta chains from one sample sequenced in a study of blood T cell repertoires in COVID-19. Profiled with immunoSEQ multiplex PCR; TCRdb holds only in-frame clones, not every one. The sample contains roughly 200,000 clones, approximately 80% of which appear only once. The sample was peripheral blood. The receptors stem from a woman aged 40 to 49 with COVID-19, enrolled during active disease.

This chain connects TRBV14 to TRBJ1-3; the D is unclear. The germline V and J ends were trimmed by 0 bases and 0 bases, with 12 bases remaining between them. Germline values: CDR1 SGHDN, CDR2 FVKESK. CDR3 length equals 17 residues. The CDR3 here is CASSQDREYSSGNTIYF. In DNA, the CDR3 is TGTGCCAGCAGCCAAGATCGGGAGTATAGCTCTGGAAACACCATATATTTT.

The chain joins TRBV5-1 to TRBJ1-2; 10 nucleotides agree with TRBD1. This CDR3 is 14 amino acids long. Unmatched junction bases numbered 4, after V lost 3 bases and J lost 5 bases. Germline V CDR1 and CDR2: SGHRS, YFSETQ. CDR3 sequence reads: CASSSEGQGYGYTF. CDR3 sequence (DNA): TGCGCCAGCAGCTCGGAGGGACAGGGGTATGGCTACACCTTC. Supplemented by reference TRBV5-1 and TRBJ1-2, the full variable domain reads KAGVTQTPRYLIKTRGQQVTLSCSPISGHRSVSWYQQTPGQGLQFLFEYFSETQRNKGNFPGRFSGRQFSNSRSEMNVSTLELGDSALYLCASSSEGQGYGYTFGSGTRLTVV.

The chain uses TRBV18 and TRBJ2-2, with 9 bases aligning to TRBD1. After removal of 3 bases from V and 4 bases from J, the junction contained 6 bases not matched to a gene. Germline V gene sequence: CDR1 KGHSH, CDR2 LQKENI. This CDR3 comprises 16 residues. The CDR3 bases are TGTGCCAGCTCACCGTGGGACAGGGCCTCCACCGGGGAGCTGTTTTTT. Encoded protein: CASSPWDRASTGELFF.

The chain uses TRBV10-2 and TRBJ2-2; the match to TRBD2 covers 10 bases. The CDR3 is 17 amino acids. V shed 3 bases and J 5 bases; nucleotides not matched to a gene: 9. Germline V CDR1 and CDR2: WSHSY, SAAADI. The CDR3 loop is CASSEFERGGRTGELFF. Written as DNA, the CDR3 is TGCGCCAGCAGTGAATTTGAGCGGGGGGGCCGGACCGGGGAGCTGTTTTTT.

This chain joins TRBV7-9 and TRBJ1-2; possibly TRBD1 for D (5 bases). The germline CDR1 and CDR2 sequences are SEHNR and FQNEAQ (reference sequence). Trimming pared 0 bases from V and 1 base from J, leaving 12 bases between. There are 16 residues in the CDR3. As DNA, the CDR3 is TGTGCCAGCAGCTTAGCGACCGGGGGGGGTAACTATGGCTACACCTTC. Amino acids: CASSLATGGGNYGYTF.

This rearrangement joins TRBV7-9 to TRBJ1-3; D is unresolved. Germline V lookup: CDR1 SEHNR, CDR2 FQNEAQ (reference sequence). CDR3 size: 16 residues. Trimming took 2 bases from V and 0 from J, leaving 11 bases between them. CDR3 region: CASSLLGRLSGNTIYF. The CDR3 DNA reads as TGTGCCAGCAGCTTATTGGGGAGACTCTCTGGAAACACCATATATTTT.

The CDR3: CASSQGPGGQETQYF. CDR3 coding DNA: TGTGCCAGCAGCCAAGGTCCAGGGGGCCAAGAGACCCAGTACTTC. The V gene is TRBV3-1 (or the pseudogene TRBV3-2), the J gene TRBJ2-5; 7 bases are shared with TRBD1. The CDR3 length is 15 residues. In germline, CDR1 is LGHDT, CDR2 YNNKEL (reference sequence). V lost 1 base to trimming and J lost 1 base; unmatched junction nucleotides: 3.

The V and J genes are TRBV5-6 and TRBJ1-4, with D tentatively TRBD1 (5 bases). The CDR3 has 15 amino acids. The germline V gene encodes CDR1 SGHDT and CDR2 YYEEEE. V lost 2 bases and J lost 5, with 13 bases in between. The CDR3 DNA follows: TGTGCCAGCAGCTTAGGGGTTCGGAGAAATGAAAAACTGTTTTTT. The encoded protein is CASSLGVRRNEKLFF.

The rearrangement joins TRBV12-5 to TRBJ1-1, with 9 bases matching TRBD1. J lost 0 bases, V lost 1 base, and 3 bases had no gene match. This CDR3 has 16 residues. Germline V CDR1 and CDR2: LGHNT, FRNRAP. The CDR3 bases are TGTGCTAGTGGTTTGGGACAGGGGGAAGTGAACACTGAAGCTTTCTTT. Translating gives CASGLGQGEVNTEAFF. Full variable domain (rest looked up from reference TRBV12-5 and TRBJ1-1): DARVTQTPRHKVTEMGQEVTMRCQPILGHNTVFWYRQTMMQGLELLAYFRNRAPLDDSGMPKDRFSAEMPDATLATLKIQPSEPRDSAVYFCASGLGQGEVNTEAFFGQGTRLTVV.

This clone is a singleton in its sample. The chain employs TRBV10-1 and TRBJ1-5, with a tentative D call TRBD1 (6 bases). This CDR3 comprises 12 residues. The germline V gene has CDR1 WNHNN and CDR2 SYGVQD (reference sequence). The V gene lost 5 bases and the J gene lost 5 bases, with 7 bases spanning the gap. The CDR3 DNA sequence: TGCGCCAGCAGTTCAGGGGATCAGCCCCAGCATTTT. This translates into CASSSGDQPQHF.